A single sample gave rise to the 6 T cell receptor beta chains below, sequenced in a study of long-term antiretroviral therapy in people with HIV. An immunoSEQ assay, version v3.0, was performed at survey level. Profiling relied on immunoSEQ multiplex PCR, and the TCRdb table lists in-frame clones only, not all of them. There are about 27,000 clones in the sample; 85% occur only once, and 8% to 10% lies in the top ten. The specimen was unsorted PBMCs, collected 2.3 years after starting antiretroviral therapy. These receptors were obtained from a man in his forties or fifties with HIV.

In its sample, this clone was seen once. V usage is TRBV2 and J usage is TRBJ1-1; D ambiguous. The CDR3 runs to 12 residues. Trimming took off 10 bases at V and 1 base at J, with 10 bases between the two ends. Germline loops: CDR1 SNHLY, CDR2 FYNNEI. CDR3 in amino acids: CATQAPNTEAFF. For the CDR3, the DNA is TGTGCCACCCAAGCCCCGAACACTGAAGCTTTCTTT.

The chain links TRBV2 to TRBJ1-1; D remains unclear. The CDR3 consists of 10 residues. Germline CDR1 SNHLY, CDR2 FYNNEI. Trimming left V 8 bases short and J 4 bases short, with 5 bases between. The CDR3 DNA follows: TGTGCCAGCTATGGCACTGAAGCTTTCTTT. Its translation: CASYGTEAFF.

V usage is TRBV7-9 and J usage is TRBJ2-2; TRBD1 matches at 9 bases. The CDR3 extends over 16 amino acids. With V trimmed by 5 bases and J by 3 bases, 7 bases remained unmatched. Germline V gene lookup returns CDR1 SEHNR and CDR2 FQNEAQ (reference sequence). CDR3 residues: CASSQTTGGYTGELFF. Written as DNA, the CDR3 is TGTGCCAGCAGCCAGACGACAGGGGGGTACACCGGGGAGCTGTTTTTT.

The chain has TRBV2 and TRBJ1-6; maybe TRBD1 (5 bases). With 7 bases removed from V and 6 bases from J, the gap between germline ends came to 16 bases. The CDR3 extends over 15 amino acids. Looked up from germline, CDR1 is SNHLY and CDR2 is FYNNEI. CDR3 region: CASTAQGEANSPLHF. Here the CDR3 DNA reads TGTGCCAGCACGGCGCAGGGAGAAGCTAATTCACCCCTCCACTTT.

The J gene is TRBJ2-3, the V gene TRBV19; the match to TRBD2 covers 9 bases. In germline, CDR1 is LNHDA, CDR2 SQIVND (reference sequence). V shed 6 bases and J 5 bases; nucleotides not matched to a gene: 9. The CDR3 sequence is 15 residues long. As DNA, the CDR3 is TGTGCCAGTAGATTAGCGGGAGCGGGGGGAGATACGCAGTATTTT. This encodes CASRLAGAGGDTQYF.

V and J are TRBV2 and TRBJ1-3; no definite D call. CDR1 and CDR2 from the germline V gene are SNHLY and FYNNEI. The CDR3 has 14 residues. Trimming left V 6 bases short and J 2 bases short, with 11 bases between. Here the CDR3 DNA reads TGTGCCAGCAGGAAACCTAGCGCTGGAAACACCATATATTTT. The encoded protein is CASRKPSAGNTIYF.